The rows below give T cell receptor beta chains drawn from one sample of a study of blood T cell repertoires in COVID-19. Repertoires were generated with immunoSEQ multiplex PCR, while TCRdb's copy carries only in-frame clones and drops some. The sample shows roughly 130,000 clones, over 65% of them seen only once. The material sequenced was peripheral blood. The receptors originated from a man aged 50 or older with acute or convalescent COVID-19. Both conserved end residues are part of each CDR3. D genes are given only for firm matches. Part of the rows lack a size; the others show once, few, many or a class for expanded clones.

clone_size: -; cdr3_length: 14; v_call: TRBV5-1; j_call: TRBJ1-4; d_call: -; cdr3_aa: CASSLRDSGEKLFF; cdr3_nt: TGCGCCAGCAGCTTGAGGGACTCCGGGGAAAAACTGTTTTTT
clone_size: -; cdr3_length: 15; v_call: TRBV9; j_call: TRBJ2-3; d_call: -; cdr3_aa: CASSLRWGRADTQYF; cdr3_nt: TGTGCCAGCAGCCTCCGCTGGGGGCGGGCAGATACGCAGTATTTT
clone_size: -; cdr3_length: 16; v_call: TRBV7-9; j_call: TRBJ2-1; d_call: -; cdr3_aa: CASSLGDISANNEQFF; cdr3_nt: TGTGCCAGCAGTCTGGGGGACATTAGCGCCAACAATGAGCAGTTCTTC
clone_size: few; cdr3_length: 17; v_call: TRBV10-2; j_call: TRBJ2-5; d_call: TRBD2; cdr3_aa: CASSEDGGLAGQETQYF; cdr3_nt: TGCGCCAGCAGTGAGGACGGGGGACTAGCGGGGCAAGAGACCCAGTACTTC
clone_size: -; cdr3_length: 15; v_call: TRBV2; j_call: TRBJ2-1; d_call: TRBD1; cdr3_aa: CASSAGTGVYNEQFF; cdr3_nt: TGTGCCAGCAGTGCTGGGACAGGGGTTTACAATGAGCAGTTCTTC
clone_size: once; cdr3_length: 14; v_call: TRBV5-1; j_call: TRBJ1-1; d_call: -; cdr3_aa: CASSLAGMNTEAFF; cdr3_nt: TGCGCCAGCAGCTTGGCAGGGATGAACACTGAAGCTTTCTTT
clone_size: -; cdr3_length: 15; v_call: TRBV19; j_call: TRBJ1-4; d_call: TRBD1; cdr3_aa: CASSISGTGREKLFF; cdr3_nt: TGTGCCAGTAGTATCTCCGGGACAGGGCGAGAAAAACTGTTTTTT
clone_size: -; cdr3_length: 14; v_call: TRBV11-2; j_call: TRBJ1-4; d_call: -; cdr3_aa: CASSLVRGNEKLFF; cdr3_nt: TGTGCCAGCAGCTTAGTCAGGGGTAATGAAAAACTGTTTTTT
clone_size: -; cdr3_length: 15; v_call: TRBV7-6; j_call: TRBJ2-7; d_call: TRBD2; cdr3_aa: CASSLAAGGTYEQYF; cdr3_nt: TGTGCCAGCAGCTTAGCGGCGGGGGGGACCTACGAGCAGTACTTC
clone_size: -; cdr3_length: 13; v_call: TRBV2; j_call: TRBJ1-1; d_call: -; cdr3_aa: CASSPGHFTEAFF; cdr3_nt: TGTGCCAGCAGCCCGGGACATTTCACTGAAGCTTTCTTT
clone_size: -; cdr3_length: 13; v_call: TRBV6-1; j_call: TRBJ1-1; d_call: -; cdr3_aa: CASSDSGLPEAFF; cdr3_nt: TGTGCCAGCAGTGATTCGGGATTACCTGAAGCTTTCTTT
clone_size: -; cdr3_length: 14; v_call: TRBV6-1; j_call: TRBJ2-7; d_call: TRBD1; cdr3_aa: CASSESQGAREQYF; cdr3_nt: TGTGCCAGCAGTGAATCCCAGGGGGCTCGCGAGCAGTACTTC
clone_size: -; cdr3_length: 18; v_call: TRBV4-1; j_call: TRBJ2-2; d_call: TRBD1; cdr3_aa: CASSQEKGGQGDTGELFF; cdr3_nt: TGCGCCAGCAGCCAAGAGAAGGGGGGACAGGGAGATACCGGGGAGCTGTTTTTT
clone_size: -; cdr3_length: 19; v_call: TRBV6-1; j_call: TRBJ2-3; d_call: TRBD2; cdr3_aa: CASSEAGGGLAGGADTQYF; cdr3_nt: TGTGCCAGCAGTGAAGCAGGAGGCGGACTAGCGGGGGGTGCAGATACGCAGTATTTT
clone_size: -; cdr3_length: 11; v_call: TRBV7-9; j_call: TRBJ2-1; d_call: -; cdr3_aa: CASSLRGEQFF; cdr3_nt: TGTGCCAGCAGCTTAAGGGGTGAGCAGTTCTTC
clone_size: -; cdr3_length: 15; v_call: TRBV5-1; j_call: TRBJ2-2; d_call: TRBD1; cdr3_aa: CASSWGQGDTGELFF; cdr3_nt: TGCGCCAGCAGCTGGGGACAGGGGGACACCGGGGAGCTGTTTTTT
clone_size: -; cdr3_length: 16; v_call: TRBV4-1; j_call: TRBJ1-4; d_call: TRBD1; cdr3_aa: CASSLAGPGTGQKLFF; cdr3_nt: TGCGCCAGCAGCCTCGCAGGGCCCGGGACAGGGCAGAAACTGTTTTTT
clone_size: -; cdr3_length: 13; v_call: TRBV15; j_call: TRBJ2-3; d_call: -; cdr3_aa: CATSRDRPDTQYF; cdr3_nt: TGTGCCACCAGCAGAGACCGTCCAGATACGCAGTATTTT
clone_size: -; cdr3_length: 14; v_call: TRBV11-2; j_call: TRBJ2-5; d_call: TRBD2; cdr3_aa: CASSPIAGEETQYF; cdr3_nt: TGTGCCAGCAGCCCTATAGCGGGGGAAGAGACCCAGTACTTC
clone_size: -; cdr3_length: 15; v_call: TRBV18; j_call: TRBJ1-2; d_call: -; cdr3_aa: CASSELDSPPAGYTF; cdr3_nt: TGTGCCAGCTCAGAGCTGGACAGCCCGCCGGCCGGCTACACCTTC
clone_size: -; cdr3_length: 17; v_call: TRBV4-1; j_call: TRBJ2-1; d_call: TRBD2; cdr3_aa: CASSQGASGGAHNEQFF; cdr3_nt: TGCGCCAGCAGCCAAGGGGCTAGCGGGGGGGCCCACAATGAGCAGTTCTTC
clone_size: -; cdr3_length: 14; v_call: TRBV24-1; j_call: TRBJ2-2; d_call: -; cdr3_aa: CATNRGGGTGELFF; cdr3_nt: TGTGCCACCAATCGCGGGGGCGGAACCGGGGAGCTGTTTTTT
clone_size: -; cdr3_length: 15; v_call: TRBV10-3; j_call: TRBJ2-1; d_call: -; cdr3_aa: CAISEFATSSNEQFF; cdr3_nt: TGTGCCATCAGTGAGTTTGCCACTAGTTCGAATGAGCAGTTCTTC
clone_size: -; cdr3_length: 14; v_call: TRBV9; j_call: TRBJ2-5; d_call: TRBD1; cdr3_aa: CASSVVPGGETQYF; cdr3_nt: TGTGCCAGCAGCGTAGTACCAGGGGGAGAGACCCAGTACTTC
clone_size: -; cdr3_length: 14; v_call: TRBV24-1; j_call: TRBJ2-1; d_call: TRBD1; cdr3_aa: CATRPGTGSNEQFF; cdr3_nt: TGTGCCACCAGGCCCGGGACAGGGAGCAATGAGCAGTTCTTC
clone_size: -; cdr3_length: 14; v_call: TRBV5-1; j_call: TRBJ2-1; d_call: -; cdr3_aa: CASSLDGGFGEQFF; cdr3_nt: TGCGCCAGCAGCTTGGATGGGGGGTTCGGTGAGCAGTTCTTC
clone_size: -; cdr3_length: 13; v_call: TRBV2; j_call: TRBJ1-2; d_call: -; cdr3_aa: CASSNGEDYGYTF; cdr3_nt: TGTGCCAGCAGTAATGGTGAGGACTATGGCTACACCTTC
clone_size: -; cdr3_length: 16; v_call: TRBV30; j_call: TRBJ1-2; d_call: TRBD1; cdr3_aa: CAWRGYRDRDGYGYTF; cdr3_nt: TGTGCCTGGAGAGGCTATCGGGACAGGGACGGCTATGGCTACACCTTC
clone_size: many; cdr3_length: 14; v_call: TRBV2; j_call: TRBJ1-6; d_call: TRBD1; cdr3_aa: CASNRQGMNSPLHF; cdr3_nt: TGTGCCAGCAACAGACAGGGAATGAATTCACCCCTCCACTTT
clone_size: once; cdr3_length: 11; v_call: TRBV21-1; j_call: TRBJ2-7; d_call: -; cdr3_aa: CATGVGYEQYF; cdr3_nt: TGTGCCACAGGGGTGGGCTACGAGCAGTACTTC
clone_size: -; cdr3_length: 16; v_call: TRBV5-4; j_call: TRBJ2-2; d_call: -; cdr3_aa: CASSFPTGGGTGELFF; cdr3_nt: TGTGCCAGCAGCTTCCCTACAGGGGGGGGCACCGGGGAGCTGTTTTTT
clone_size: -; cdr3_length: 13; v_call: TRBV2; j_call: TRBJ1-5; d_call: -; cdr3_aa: CASSVSNAQPQHF; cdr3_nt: TGTGCCAGCAGTGTAAGTAACGCGCAGCCCCAGCATTTT
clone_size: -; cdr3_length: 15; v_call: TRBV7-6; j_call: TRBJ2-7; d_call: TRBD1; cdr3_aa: CASSLGSQGAGEQYF; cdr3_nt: TGTGCCAGCAGCCTAGGGTCCCAGGGGGCGGGGGAGCAGTACTTC
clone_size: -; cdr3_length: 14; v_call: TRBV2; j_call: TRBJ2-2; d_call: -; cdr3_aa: CASSGQLITGELFF; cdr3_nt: TGTGCCAGCAGTGGACAGTTAATCACCGGGGAGCTGTTTTTT
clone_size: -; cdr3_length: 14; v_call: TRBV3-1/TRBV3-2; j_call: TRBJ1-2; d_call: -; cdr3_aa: CASSQGRRGYGYTF; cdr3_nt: TGTGCCAGCAGCCAAGGTCGGCGGGGTTATGGCTACACCTTC
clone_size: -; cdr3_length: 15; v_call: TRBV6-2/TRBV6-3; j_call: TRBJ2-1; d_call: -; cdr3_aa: CASSYPTGDLNEQFF; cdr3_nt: TGTGCCAGCAGTTACCCGACCGGGGATCTCAATGAGCAGTTCTTC
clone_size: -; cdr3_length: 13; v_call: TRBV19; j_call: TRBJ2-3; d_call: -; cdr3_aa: CASSPGSTDTQYF; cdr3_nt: TGTGCCAGTTCCCCGGGAAGCACAGATACGCAGTATTTT
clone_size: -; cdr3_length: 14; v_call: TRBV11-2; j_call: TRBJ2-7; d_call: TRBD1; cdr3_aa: CASSQDREVNEQYF; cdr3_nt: TGTGCCAGCAGCCAGGACAGGGAGGTCAACGAGCAGTACTTC
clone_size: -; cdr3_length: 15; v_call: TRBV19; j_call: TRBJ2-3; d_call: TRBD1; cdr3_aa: CASSYPGQVTDTQYF; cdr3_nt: TGTGCCAGTAGCTACCCGGGACAGGTCACAGATACGCAGTATTTT
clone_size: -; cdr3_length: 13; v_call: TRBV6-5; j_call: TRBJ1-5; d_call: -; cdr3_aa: CASSYVRDQPQHF; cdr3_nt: TGTGCCAGCAGTTATGTCCGGGATCAGCCCCAGCATTTT
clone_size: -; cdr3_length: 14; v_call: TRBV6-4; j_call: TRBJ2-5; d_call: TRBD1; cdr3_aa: CASSPGGTGETQYF; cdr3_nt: TGTGCCAGCAGTCCGGGCGGGACAGGGGAGACCCAGTACTTC
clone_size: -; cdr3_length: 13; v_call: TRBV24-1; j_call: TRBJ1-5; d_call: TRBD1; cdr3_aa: CATRGQFNQPQHF; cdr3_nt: TGTGCCACCAGGGGACAGTTCAATCAGCCCCAGCATTTT
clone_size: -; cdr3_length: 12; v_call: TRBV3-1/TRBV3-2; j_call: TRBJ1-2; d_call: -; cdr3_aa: CASSQTDYGYTF; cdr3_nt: TGTGCCAGCAGCCAAACAGACTATGGCTACACCTTC
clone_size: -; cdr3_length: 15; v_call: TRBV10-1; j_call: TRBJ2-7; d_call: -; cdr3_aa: CASSESSTLPYEQYF; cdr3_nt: TGCGCCAGCAGTGAGTCATCTACTTTACCTTACGAGCAGTACTTC
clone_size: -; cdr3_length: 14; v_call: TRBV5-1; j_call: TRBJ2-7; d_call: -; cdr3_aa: CASSAQGGNYEQYF; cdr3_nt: TGCGCCAGCAGCGCTCAGGGGGGAAATTACGAGCAGTACTTC
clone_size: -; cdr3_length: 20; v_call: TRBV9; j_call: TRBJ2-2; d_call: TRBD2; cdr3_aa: CASRRDFPTSGGIATGELFF; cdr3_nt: TGTGCCAGCAGGAGGGATTTTCCGACTAGCGGGGGCATCGCCACCGGGGAGCTGTTTTTT
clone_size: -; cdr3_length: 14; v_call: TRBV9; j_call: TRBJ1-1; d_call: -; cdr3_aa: CASSVGSGGTEAFF; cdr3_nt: TGTGCCAGCAGCGTAGGGTCAGGTGGAACTGAAGCTTTCTTT
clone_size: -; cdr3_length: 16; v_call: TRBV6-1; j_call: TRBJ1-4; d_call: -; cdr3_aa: CASSGLLDSSIGKLFF; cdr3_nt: TGTGCCAGCAGTGGATTGTTGGACAGTAGCATCGGAAAACTGTTTTTT
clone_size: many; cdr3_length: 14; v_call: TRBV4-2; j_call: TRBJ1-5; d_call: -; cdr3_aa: CASSQDRDSQPQHF; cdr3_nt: TGTGCCAGCAGCCAAGATCGGGATAGCCAGCCCCAGCATTTT